The 14 T cell receptor beta chains below come from one sample, sequenced in a study of CD8 T cells in ankylosing spondylitis. MiXCR was run by TCRdb on the 5' RACE reads, yielding one entry per CDR3 protein. This repertoire shows roughly 150,000 distinct CDR3 sequences, 6% to 8.5% found once; its top ten account for roughly 12%. The sequenced sample was blood, either unsorted or a sorted T cell fraction (not recorded which). Receptors were obtained from a female donor with ankylosing spondylitis or in good health (not recorded which).

This clonotype was detected ten times or more. The chain employs TRBV5-1 and TRBJ2-3, with TRBD1 matching 7 bases. The CDR3 runs to 16 residues. V trimming: 4 bases; J trimming: 0 bases; junction bases outside the gene matches: 8. CDR1 and CDR2 from the germline V gene are SGHRS and YFSETQ. CDR3 nucleotides: TGCGCCAGCAGCCGTGACAGGGCCTCTAGCACAGATACGCAGTATTTT. Encoded protein: CASSRDRASSTDTQYF.

This clonotype came up many times. The chain is built from TRBV6-6 and TRBJ1-4, with no clear D. The V gene's germline CDR1 is MNHNY and CDR2 SVGAGI (reference sequence). V shed 8 bases and J shed 7 bases, with 14 bases lying between them. The CDR3 consists of 13 residues. The DNA of the CDR3 is TGTGCCAGCGGAGGGCAGGAGACTGAAAAACTGTTTTTT. Its protein product is CASGGQETEKLFF.

The chain recombines TRBV3-2 with TRBJ1-5; TRBD1, the D gene given by the table, was not confirmed from the DNA. TRBV3-2 constitutes a pseudogene. This CDR3 is built from 18 residues. CDR3 DNA: TGTGCCATCACCTTTGATTACGGACAGGGGGCTGGCAATCAGCCCCAGCATTTT. Encoded protein: CAITFDYGQGAGNQPQHF.

This clonotype was recorded many times. The rearrangement uses TRBV5-1 and TRBJ1-2; 9 bases map to TRBD1. This CDR3 contains 15 residues. Germline V gives CDR1 SGHRS, CDR2 YFSETQ. J lost 3 bases, V lost 2 bases, and 5 bases had no gene match. The CDR3 DNA reads as TGCGCCAGCAGCTTAGACAGGGGGTCCGACTATGGCTACACCTTC. It codes for CASSLDRGSDYGYTF.

This clonotype has a count of ten or more. The rearrangement links TRBV19 to TRBJ2-7; unclear D gene. V was cut by 5 bases and J by 0 bases, with 8 bases left in between. Per germline, CDR1 LNHDA and CDR2 SQIVND (reference sequence). The CDR3 is made up of 13 amino acids. CDR3 bases: TGTGCCAGTAGTTCCCGGCCCTCCTACGAGCAGTACTTC. Protein product: CASSSRPSYEQYF.

The V and J genes are TRBV5-1 and TRBJ1-1, with TRBD1 matching 7 bases. V was pared by 5 bases and J by 4 bases, with 8 bases of the junction left unmatched. Looked up from germline, CDR1 is SGHRS and CDR2 is YFSETQ. The CDR3 length is 14 residues. The DNA of the CDR3 is TGCGCCAGCAGTTCTCAGGGGGTTGGCACTGAAGCTTTCTTT. This encodes CASSSQGVGTEAFF.

Many counts were recorded for this clonotype. The rearrangement uses TRBV5-1 and TRBJ1-2; D might be TRBD1 (5 bases). The V gene lost 5 bases and the J gene lost 8 bases, with 13 bases spanning the gap. The CDR3 loop spans 12 amino acids. Germline lookup yields CDR1 SGHRS and CDR2 YFSETQ. For the CDR3, the DNA is TGCGCCAGCAGTGCGGGGGTTCAAGGCTACACCTTC. As protein: CASSAGVQGYTF.

This clonotype turned up a few times. V and J are TRBV5-8 and TRBJ1-2, with D tentatively TRBD1 (6 bases). V was cut by 1 base and J by 2 bases, with 12 bases left in between. In germline, CDR1 is SGHTS, CDR2 YDEGEE. CDR3 size: 15 residues. CDR3 region: CASSLSGALNYGYTF. CDR3 nucleotide sequence: TGTGCCAGCAGCTTGTCAGGGGCCTTAAACTATGGCTACACCTTC.

This clonotype was seen a few times. A much bigger clone sits one base away, suggesting this may be a read error. The chain couples TRBV2 to TRBJ2-1, with 8 nucleotides matching TRBD2. Germline lookup yields CDR1 SNHLY and CDR2 FYNNEI. The CDR3 sequence is 13 residues long. DNA of the CDR3: TGTGCCAGCATACGGGGGGGCAGAAATGCGCAGTTCTTC. Amino acids: CASIRGGRNAQFF.

This clonotype was seen repeatedly, ten times or more. The chain is built from TRBV7-9 and TRBJ1-1; 7 positions agree with TRBD1. The trim removed 5 bases at V and 6 bases at J, leaving 9 bases unmatched. The CDR3 totals 14 residues. Germline CDR1 is SEHNR and CDR2 is FQNEAQ (reference sequence). The CDR3 protein is CASSSRTGLAEAFF. CDR3 bases: TGTGCCAGCAGCAGTCGGACAGGCCTAGCTGAAGCTTTCTTT. The full variable domain, in which reference TRBV7-9 and TRBJ1-1 provide the parts outside the CDR3, is DTGVSQNPRHKITKRGQNVTFRCDPISEHNRLYWYRQTLGQGPEFLTYFQNEAQLEKSRLLSDRFSAERPKGSFSTLEIQRTEQGDSAMYLCASSSRTGLAEAFFGQGTRLTVV.

This clonotype was counted ten times or more. The rearrangement uses TRBV12-3 or TRBV12-4 and TRBJ2-5; D is undetermined. Trimming removed 6 bases at V and 6 bases at J, with 17 bases between. The CDR3 spans 14 residues. The CDR3 region is CASSFAVDAKTQYF. As DNA, the CDR3 is TGTGCCAGCAGCTTCGCCGTTGATGCTAAGACCCAGTACTTC.

The table lists this clonotype with many counts. This chain links TRBV28 with TRBJ1-2; D remains unclear. CDR1 and CDR2 (germline): MDHEN, SYDVKM. The CDR3 consists of 14 residues. Trimming pared 9 bases from V and 8 bases from J, leaving 22 bases between. In DNA form, the CDR3 reads TGTGCCAGTCTCGAATTGATGGGTGACGGCGGCTACACCTTC. It codes for CASLELMGDGGYTF.

The genes are TRBV28 and TRBJ2-3, with 8 bases fitting TRBD2. The trim removed 8 bases at V and 5 bases at J, leaving 9 bases unmatched. The CDR3 contains 14 residues. In germline, CDR1 is MDHEN, CDR2 SYDVKM. This CDR3 is CASAPGGGGDTQYF. The CDR3 coding sequence is TGTGCCAGCGCACCCGGGGGGGGTGGAGATACGCAGTATTTT.

This clonotype was detected many times. The chain links TRBV5-1 to TRBJ1-1; D may be TRBD1 (5 bases). V lost 4 bases, J lost 8 bases, and 18 bases lay in between. The CDR3 runs to 14 residues. CDR1 SGHRS and CDR2 YFSETQ come from the germline V gene. The CDR3: CASSGTPRGEEAFF. The CDR3 nucleotides read TGCGCCAGCAGCGGGACGCCGAGGGGAGAAGAAGCTTTCTTT.